This is a list of T cell receptor beta chains from one sample in a study of T-cell memory formation after mild COVID-19. Via MiXCR, TCRdb re-called the 5' RACE reads, giving one row per CDR3 protein. The repertoire holds 250,000 to 300,000 distinct CDR3 sequences, with 15% to 20% as singletons. Sequencing used PBMCs or a T cell subset sorted from them (not recorded which). These receptors were taken from a young man who had mild COVID-19 (a few samples of this study predate the infection). Cell type and time point are not known. Each CDR3 is given with its conserved first and last residue. Fields, in order: CDR3 length, V gene, J gene, clone size, D gene, CDR3 protein, CDR3 DNA. The D gene is left open where the match is weak. Not every row has a clone size; where given, it reads once, few, many or a size class.

13	TRBV4-1	TRBJ1-4	few	NA	CASSRTEGEKLFF	TGCGCCAGCAGCCGGACAGAGGGGGAAAAACTGTTTTTT
13	TRBV20-1	TRBJ2-7	NA	NA	CSAPEQGLREQYF	TGCAGTGCCCCCGAGCAGGGGTTGCGAGAGCAGTACTTC
15	TRBV7-9	TRBJ2-1	NA	TRBD2	CASPRVSGGNNEQFF	TGTGCCAGCCCAAGGGTTAGCGGGGGGAACAATGAGCAGTTCTTC
14	TRBV3-1	TRBJ2-5	many	NA	CASSLDGRRETQYF	TGTGCCAGCAGCCTCGATGGTAGGAGGGAGACCCAGTACTTC
13	TRBV5-1	TRBJ1-2	NA	NA	CASSTTGNYGYTF	TGCGCCAGCAGCACCACAGGGAACTATGGCTACACCTTC
14	TRBV18	TRBJ1-1	NA	NA	CASSPQDTDTEAFF	TGTGCCAGCTCACCTCAGGACACCGACACTGAAGCTTTCTTT
14	TRBV7-6	TRBJ2-3	few	TRBD2	CASSPLGSGVGQYF	TGTGCCAGCAGCCCCTTGGGTAGCGGGGTTGGGCAGTATTTT
14	TRBV10-3	TRBJ2-2	NA	TRBD1	CAISERQGQGELFF	TGTGCCATCAGTGAACGACAGGGGCAAGGGGAGCTGTTTTTT
15	TRBV11-3	TRBJ2-2	NA	TRBD1	CASSGSGGSTGELFF	TGTGCCAGCAGCGGGTCAGGGGGCTCCACCGGGGAGCTGTTTTTT
15	TRBV6-5	TRBJ2-3	many	NA	CASSSTGGHGDTQYF	TGTGCCAGCAGTTCGACAGGCGGGCATGGAGATACGCAGTATTTT
14	TRBV28	TRBJ1-1	NA	NA	CASSAGDRNTEAFF	TGTGCCAGCAGTGCAGGGGATAGGAACACTGAAGCTTTCTTT
13	TRBV24-1	TRBJ1-1	many	NA	CATSDIENTEAFF	TGTGCCACCAGTGACATCGAAAACACTGAAGCTTTCTTT
14	TRBV20-1	TRBJ2-7	NA	NA	CSAFQSTGAYEQYF	TGCAGTGCTTTTCAAAGCACCGGGGCCTACGAGCAGTACTTC
12	TRBV4-3	TRBJ2-3	few	NA	CASSSRRDTQYF	TGCGCCAGCAGCAGCAGGCGAGATACGCAGTATTTT
14	TRBV7-9	TRBJ2-2	few	NA	CASSLALGIGELFF	TGTGCCAGCAGCTTAGCGTTGGGGATCGGGGAGCTGTTTTTT
14	TRBV4-3	TRBJ2-1	few	NA	CASSPLREGNEQFF	TGCGCCAGCAGCCCCCTCAGGGAAGGGAATGAGCAGTTCTTC
19	TRBV9	TRBJ2-6	few	NA	CASSVGRQGGLSGANVLTF	TGTGCCAGCAGCGTAGGACGGCAGGGTGGACTATCTGGGGCCAACGTCCTGACTTTC
15	TRBV5-1	TRBJ2-5	NA	TRBD2	CASSWRGAPGETQYF	TGCGCCAGCAGCTGGCGGGGGGCCCCCGGGGAGACCCAGTACTTC
13	TRBV7-9	TRBJ1-2	few	NA	CASSQTGNYGYTF	TGTGCCAGCAGCCAGACCGGGAACTATGGCTACACCTTC
15	TRBV14	TRBJ2-1	NA	NA	CASSQVASSSYEQFF	TGTGCCAGCAGCCAAGTCGCTAGTTCTAGCTATGAGCAGTTCTTC
14	TRBV4-3	TRBJ1-1	medium-sized	NA	CASSQWAKDTEAFF	TGCGCCAGCAGCCAATGGGCGAAGGACACTGAAGCTTTCTTT
14	TRBV5-1	TRBJ1-1	few	TRBD1	CASARQGRVTEAFF	TGCGCCAGCGCCCGACAGGGGAGAGTCACTGAAGCTTTCTTT
14	TRBV6-5	TRBJ1-2	once	TRBD1	CASSWKPTGYGYTF	TGTGCCAGCAGTTGGAAACCGACAGGGTATGGCTACACCTTC
15	TRBV9	TRBJ2-1	NA	TRBD2	CASSVRGGVYNEQFF	TGTGCCAGCAGCGTACGGGGGGGAGTATACAATGAGCAGTTCTTC
15	TRBV24-1	TRBJ2-5	NA	NA	CATSDFVRGQETQYF	TGTGCCACCAGTGATTTCGTCCGGGGTCAAGAGACCCAGTACTTC